This entry features one TCR beta chain sequence. Used for diagnoses were clinical symptoms, serum thyroxine and TRAb, thyroid ultrasound and orbital computed tomography. It was over 9.5 ml of fresh peripheral blood that supplied the PBMCs. The source material, RNA transcripts, was used to amplify TCR beta CDR3 regions. A first-round RT-PCR of the TCR CDR3 used the HTBI primer set. TCRdb ran MiXCR on the multiplex PCR reads and lists one entry per CDR3 protein. This sample has roughly 240,000 distinct CDR3 sequences, with around 17% found just once. This sample is drawn from a study of T cells in Graves' hyperthyroidism and ophthalmopathy. Germline V gene sequence: CDR1 LGHDT, CDR2 YNNKEL (reference sequence). This CDR3 is 13 amino acids long. Trimming removed 5 bases at V and 3 bases at J, with 11 bases between.

This chain connects TRBV3-1 to TRBJ2-7; the D is unclear. Sequenced material: blood. The source is a woman aged 18-35 years with Graves' ophthalmopathy. In DNA, the CDR3 is TGTGCCAGCAGCAAAGGGCGCAACTACGAGCAGTACTTC. Translated: CASSKGRNYEQYF.